This T cell receptor beta chain is from a study of T cell repertoires in cytomegalovirus infection. About this clonotype itself: What it binds is not known.

The junction had 10 bases not matched to a gene; V was cut back by 7 bases and J by 8 bases. CDR1 and CDR2 (germline): LNHDA, SQIVND (reference sequence). The CDR3 has 14 amino acids. TCRdb used MiXCR to reprocess the reads, holding one entry per CDR3 protein. Of about 900,000 distinct CDR3 sequences listed, roughly a third are singletons. Sequencing was performed on cultured CD8+ T cells from PBMCs, taken from culture after CMV antigen stimulation. This TCR was sampled from a human donor in good health (CMV status not recorded). Some clones in this sample may be carry-over from other donors' samples. The chain is built from TRBV19 and TRBJ1-2; 10 bases map to TRBD1. The CDR3, as DNA: TGTGCCAGTACCCCCGGGACAGGGGATCGGGGCTACACCTTC. The encoded protein is CASTPGTGDRGYTF.